This T cell receptor beta chain was recorded in a study of CD8 T cells in Susac syndrome. Random hexamers were used to reverse transcribe an amount of roughly 0.5 to 1 ug RNA. A multiplex approach, immunoSEQ multiplex PCR, amplified TCR beta CDR3 across 54 Vbeta and 13 Jbeta. TCRdb redid the calling of the immunoSEQ multiplex PCR reads with MiXCR, one entry per CDR3 protein. Of roughly 140,000 distinct CDR3 sequences in the sample, approximately 94% are singletons; the top ten hold about 0.19%. The CDR3 length is 13 residues. The V gene lost 4 bases and the J gene lost 1 base, with 7 bases spanning the gap. CDR1 and CDR2 (germline): MGHDK, SYGVNS. In its sample, this clonotype was seen once. Its target is not known. The study's findings and limits: The authors acknowledged that their TCR sequencing and HLA analysis involved a relatively small number of individuals.

Sequencing of TCR beta was performed on blood CD8+ and CD4+ T cells. The multiple sclerosis control group consisted of treatment-naive patients whose relapsing-remitting disease, which was either stable or active, fulfilled revised McDonald criteria. The sample taken for sequencing was CD8+ T cells from PBMCs. This receptor was taken from a human donor with multiple sclerosis. The J gene is TRBJ1-1, the V gene TRBV25-1, with unresolved D. The CDR3 loop reads CASSARENTEAFF. In nucleotides, the CDR3 is TGTGCCAGCAGTGCCCGAGAGAACACTGAAGCTTTCTTT.